This T cell receptor beta chain came from a study of blood T cells in healthy people across ages. Study-level findings and limits: Diversity of TCR beta correlated strongly with naive T cell percentage.

This clonotype was found a few times. Its antigen is undetermined. Through a sample-barcoded 5' primer and a J-beta primer mix, a second PCR was run for roughly 6 to 11 cycles. TCRdb processed the 5' RACE reads anew with MiXCR; each CDR3 protein has one entry. This table has about 1.4 million distinct CDR3 sequences, roughly 59% appearing once. At least 7 million PBMCs were isolated per sample. Germline V gene sequence: CDR1 SGHRS, CDR2 YFSETQ. CDR3 size: 15 residues. The V end was cut by 0 bases, the J end by 2 bases, with 11 bases between. Material for sequencing was blood. The chain is built from TRBV5-1 and TRBJ1-2; the D is unclear. The TCR was taken from a young man in good health. The CDR3 bases are TGCGCCAGCAGCTTGGATGGAGGCACGAACTATGGCTACACCTTC. This translates into CASSLDGGTNYGYTF.